The rows below give T cell receptor beta chains drawn from one sample of a study of control samples from healthy donors and cancer patients. Libraries were prepared by immunoSEQ multiplex PCR; TCRdb keeps only in-frame clonotypes and omits some of them. This sample has some 80,000 clones, with approximately 90% found just once. Sequenced input: PBMCs. The receptor set was obtained from a woman between 55 and 75 years old with head and neck cancer. CDR3s include the opening cysteine and the closing phenylalanine or tryptophan. Each record gives: D gene, V gene, clone size, J gene, CDR3 DNA, CDR3 protein. D genes are given only for firm matches. A clone size is listed for some rows: how often the clone was seen (once, few, many), or a class if it is expanded.

D: .
V: TRBV9
size: .
J: TRBJ2-7
DNA: TGTGCCAGCAGCGTAGGTCCCCCCTACGAGCAGTACTTC
CDR3: CASSVGPPYEQYF

D: TRBD2
V: TRBV7-2
size: .
J: TRBJ2-1
DNA: TGTGCCAGCAGCTTAGCGGGAGGGTGGTCCCACAATGAGCAGTTCTTC
CDR3: CASSLAGGWSHNEQFF

D: TRBD2
V: TRBV6-2/TRBV6-3
size: .
J: TRBJ2-2
DNA: TGTGCCAGCAGTACTTACCCGGGACTAGCGGACAACACCGGGGAGCTGTTTTTT
CDR3: CASSTYPGLADNTGELFF

D: .
V: TRBV19
size: .
J: TRBJ2-3
DNA: TGTGCCAGCTCCCAAGCGGGTTTTCCAGATACGCAGTATTTT
CDR3: CASSQAGFPDTQYF

D: .
V: TRBV3-1/TRBV3-2
size: .
J: TRBJ2-4
DNA: TGTGCCAGCAGCCAATTTCAGACTAATAAAAACATTCAGTACTTC
CDR3: CASSQFQTNKNIQYF

D: TRBD1
V: TRBV12-5
size: .
J: TRBJ2-7
DNA: TGTGCTAGTGGTTTTAAAGGGGTTATGGGGACAGGGACCTACGAGCAGTACTTC
CDR3: CASGFKGVMGTGTYEQYF

D: TRBD1
V: TRBV2
size: .
J: TRBJ1-2
DNA: TGTGCCAGCAGTGTCTTAGGGGGCGTGAGTTATGGCTACACCTTC
CDR3: CASSVLGGVSYGYTF

D: TRBD2
V: TRBV14
size: .
J: TRBJ2-5
DNA: TGTGCCAGCAGCCAAGGACTAGCGGGTCGCCAAGAGACCCAGTACTTC
CDR3: CASSQGLAGRQETQYF

D: .
V: TRBV24-1
size: once
J: TRBJ1-5
DNA: TGTGCCACCAGTACCCGGGGGGGACATAGCAATCAGCCCCAGCATTTT
CDR3: CATSTRGGHSNQPQHF

D: .
V: TRBV2
size: .
J: TRBJ2-2
DNA: TGTGCCAGCAGGTCACAGGGTTACACCGGGGAGCTGTTTTTT
CDR3: CASRSQGYTGELFF

D: .
V: TRBV6-4
size: .
J: TRBJ2-5
DNA: TGTGCCAGCAGTGACTCGTGGCGTGATGGGACCCAGTACTTC
CDR3: CASSDSWRDGTQYF

D: .
V: TRBV4-1
size: .
J: TRBJ1-1
DNA: TGCGCCAGCAGCCAACCCGGGACATCGAACACTGAAGCTTTCTTT
CDR3: CASSQPGTSNTEAFF

D: .
V: TRBV10-1
size: .
J: TRBJ2-1
DNA: TGCGCCAGCACACGGGGGAGGCAGGGTCTGAATGAGCAGTTCTTC
CDR3: CASTRGRQGLNEQFF

D: .
V: TRBV10-3
size: .
J: TRBJ1-1
DNA: TGTGCCATCAGTGAGGGGTCCCAGGGGTTGAACACTGAAGCTTTCTTT
CDR3: CAISEGSQGLNTEAFF

D: TRBD1
V: TRBV9
size: .
J: TRBJ1-4
DNA: TGTGCCAGCAGCAAAAGGACAGGGGGAGAAAAACTGTTTTTT
CDR3: CASSKRTGGEKLFF

D: TRBD1
V: TRBV11-2
size: once
J: TRBJ2-5
DNA: TGTGCCAGCAGCCCTAGCACAGGGGGTCGAGAGACCCAGTACTTC
CDR3: CASSPSTGGRETQYF

D: TRBD1
V: TRBV30
size: .
J: TRBJ2-7
DNA: TGTGCCTGGAGTGTCCGGGACAGGAGCTCCTACGAGCAGTACTTC
CDR3: CAWSVRDRSSYEQYF

D: TRBD1
V: TRBV7-8
size: .
J: TRBJ1-5
DNA: TGTGCCAGCAGCTTAGGACAGGGGAATCAGCCCCAGCATTTT
CDR3: CASSLGQGNQPQHF

D: .
V: TRBV5-4
size: .
J: TRBJ2-2
DNA: TGTGCCAGCAGCTTCCGTCTGGCAGGGGAACCCGGGGAGCTGTTTTTT
CDR3: CASSFRLAGEPGELFF

D: .
V: TRBV6-5
size: .
J: TRBJ2-1
DNA: TGTGCCAGCAGTTACCTAACTAGCTACAATGAGCAGTTCTTC
CDR3: CASSYLTSYNEQFF

D: .
V: TRBV7-2
size: .
J: TRBJ2-5
DNA: TGTGCCAGCAGCTTAGACAGGGTTCGGGAGACCCAGTACTTC
CDR3: CASSLDRVRETQYF

D: .
V: TRBV12-3/TRBV12-4
size: .
J: TRBJ1-2
DNA: TGTGCCAGCACCCCAGCGGGCCGGTATGGCTACACCTTC
CDR3: CASTPAGRYGYTF

D: .
V: TRBV5-1
size: .
J: TRBJ1-3
DNA: TGCGCCAGCAGCTTGGACAGGGACGGAAACACCATATATTTT
CDR3: CASSLDRDGNTIYF

D: .
V: TRBV5-1
size: .
J: TRBJ1-5
DNA: TGCGCCAGCAGCTCCGCTCCAGGGGGCAATCAGCCCCAGCATTTT
CDR3: CASSSAPGGNQPQHF

D: .
V: TRBV28
size: .
J: TRBJ2-7
DNA: TGTGCCAGCAACAGTCCCGACACCGCGGGCTACGAGCAGTACTTC
CDR3: CASNSPDTAGYEQYF

D: .
V: TRBV29-1
size: .
J: TRBJ2-1
DNA: TGCAGCGTCCCGGAAGCCCTGGCCTACAATGAGCAGTTCTTC
CDR3: CSVPEALAYNEQFF

D: .
V: TRBV25-1
size: few
J: TRBJ1-2
DNA: TGTGCCAGCAGTGACGCGACAGACTCCTATGGCTACACCTTC
CDR3: CASSDATDSYGYTF

D: TRBD1
V: TRBV7-2
size: .
J: TRBJ1-4
DNA: TGTGCCAGCAGCCAAACAGGGGGGCGAACTAATGAAAAACTGTTTTTT
CDR3: CASSQTGGRTNEKLFF

D: .
V: TRBV12-5
size: .
J: TRBJ1-2
DNA: TGTGCTAGTGGTTTGGGAAATAACTATGGCTACACCTTC
CDR3: CASGLGNNYGYTF

D: .
V: TRBV18
size: .
J: TRBJ1-1
DNA: TGTGCCAGCTCACCACCTCTCGGAGTGAACACTGAAGCTTTCTTT
CDR3: CASSPPLGVNTEAFF

D: .
V: TRBV24-1
size: .
J: TRBJ1-2
DNA: TGTGCCACCAGTGATTTGCCCGGGGATGGCTACACCTTC
CDR3: CATSDLPGDGYTF

D: .
V: TRBV13
size: .
J: TRBJ2-1
DNA: TGTGCCAGCAGCTTACTAGGGAGGGAGCAGTTCTTC
CDR3: CASSLLGREQFF

D: .
V: TRBV6-5
size: .
J: TRBJ1-1
DNA: TGTGCCAGCAGTATCCTTCGGAACACTGAAGCTTTCTTT
CDR3: CASSILRNTEAFF

D: .
V: TRBV30
size: .
J: TRBJ1-2
DNA: TGTGCCTTTACGGGGCCCGCAAACCCATATGGCTACACCTTC
CDR3: CAFTGPANPYGYTF

D: .
V: TRBV7-3
size: .
J: TRBJ1-6
DNA: TGTGCCAGCAGGTTGGAGACAGCGAATTCACCCCTCCACTTT
CDR3: CASRLETANSPLHF

D: TRBD2
V: TRBV15
size: .
J: TRBJ2-2
DNA: TGTGCCACCAGCAGAGAAGGACTAGCGGGAAACATCGGGGAGCTGTTTTTT
CDR3: CATSREGLAGNIGELFF

D: TRBD1
V: TRBV3-1/TRBV3-2
size: .
J: TRBJ2-7
DNA: TGTGCCAGCAGCCAGCCGGGACAGGGGGCAGTTGAGCAGTACTTC
CDR3: CASSQPGQGAVEQYF

D: .
V: TRBV6-5
size: .
J: TRBJ2-5
DNA: TGTGCCAGCAGTTATTCTGTAGCCGCGAGTACCGAGACCCAGTACTTC
CDR3: CASSYSVAASTETQYF